Following are 23 T cell receptor beta chains from one sample sequenced in a study of blood T cell repertoires in COVID-19. Method: immunoSEQ multiplex PCR; TCRdb's copy keeps in-frame clones and lacks some. The sample lists about 35,000 clones, roughly 78% occurring once. Sequenced material: peripheral blood. These receptor sequences come from a man of 80 years or more with active or convalescent COVID-19.

This chain connects TRBV7-8 to TRBJ2-1; D might be TRBD2 (5 bases). V lost 4 bases and J lost 6, with 10 bases in between. Germline V gives CDR1 SGHVS, CDR2 FQNEAQ. This CDR3 has 13 amino acids. The CDR3 nucleotides read TGTGCCAGCAGCTCTTTACTAGGCAATGAGCAGTTCTTC. Encoded protein: CASSSLLGNEQFF.

This clone occurred once. The chain links TRBV27 to TRBJ2-7; D not certain. The CDR3 has 14 amino acids. V was clipped by 1 base and J by 0 bases, with 7 bases between them. CDR1 MNHEY and CDR2 SMNVEV come from the germline V gene (reference sequence). CDR3 nucleotide sequence: TGTGCCAGCAGTTTATTGGCAAGCTCCTACGAGCAGTACTTC. Its translation is CASSLLASSYEQYF.

This clone counts as large (0.1 to 1%). The chain combines TRBV7-2 with TRBJ1-2, with a weak D call TRBD1 (5 bases). There are 12 residues in the CDR3. From germline, CDR1 is SGHTA and CDR2 FQGNSA. V was pared by 1 base and J by 7 bases, with 7 bases between. CDR3 sequence (DNA): TGTGCCAGCAGCTTAGGCGGGGGTGGCTACACCTTC. This sequence encodes CASSLGGGGYTF.

The chain joins TRBV24-1 to TRBJ1-3; 7 bases align to TRBD1. This CDR3 is built from 15 residues. V shed 4 bases and J 2 bases; nucleotides not matched to a gene: 4. Germline loops: CDR1 KGHDR, CDR2 SFDVKD. CDR3 protein: CATSDTGVAGNTIYF. CDR3 nucleotide sequence: TGTGCCACCAGTGACACAGGGGTTGCTGGAAACACCATATATTTT.

This clone was counted once. The V gene is TRBV11-2, the J gene TRBJ1-1, with D unclear. The V and J ends lost 10 bases and 3 bases respectively, with 9 bases between them. The germline V gene has CDR1 SGHAT and CDR2 FQNNGV. This CDR3 spans 11 amino acids. CDR3 residues: CAIRRDTEAFF. The CDR3 DNA sequence: TGTGCCATCCGGAGGGACACTGAAGCTTTCTTT.

The V and J genes are TRBV5-5 and TRBJ1-5; D gene uncertain. The germline V gene has CDR1 SGHKS and CDR2 YYEKEE (reference sequence). There are 16 residues in the CDR3. V was pared by 0 bases and J by 0 bases, with 10 bases between. CDR3 coding DNA: TGTGCCAGCAGCTTGGTTCCCGCGGTTAGCAATCAGCCCCAGCATTTT. Translation: CASSLVPAVSNQPQHF.

Here the CDR3 DNA reads TGTGCCAGCAGCTCGGGAGAAAGGGGCTACACCTTC. Protein sequence: CASSSGERGYTF. This sequence joins TRBV28 and TRBJ1-2, with unresolved D. V was trimmed by 6 bases and J by 8 bases, leaving 13 bases between them. The CDR3 totals 12 residues. Germline V gene sequence: CDR1 MDHEN, CDR2 SYDVKM.

J is TRBJ2-7 and V is TRBV10-3; 13 bases align to TRBD2. The length of the CDR3 is 13 residues. The germline V gene has CDR1 ENHRY and CDR2 SYGVKD. V lost 8 bases, J lost 6 bases, and 4 bases stayed unmatched. This CDR3 is CAIGLAGVGEQYF. Written as DNA, the CDR3 is TGTGCCATCGGACTAGCGGGAGTCGGCGAGCAGTACTTC.

This chain's CDR3 is CASTSNGVPGANVLTF. As DNA, the CDR3 is TGTGCCAGCACCTCCAACGGGGTGCCGGGGGCCAACGTCCTGACTTTC. This chain links TRBV7-9 with TRBJ2-6; D perhaps matches TRBD2 (5 bases). V was clipped by 7 bases and J by 4 bases, with 17 bases between them. Germline loops: CDR1 SEHNR, CDR2 FQNEAQ (reference sequence). The CDR3 extends over 16 amino acids.

The chain employs TRBV9 and TRBJ2-7, with 11 bases aligning to TRBD2. This CDR3 is built from 17 residues. V lost 4 bases to trimming and J lost 7 bases; unmatched junction nucleotides: 16. Germline CDR1 reads SGDLS; CDR2 reads YYNGEE. The CDR3 DNA reads TGTGCCAGCAGCAATAGCGGGAGGGCCCTCCCTTTGGGGGAGCAGTACTTC. This codes for CASSNSGRALPLGEQYF.

This rearrangement joins TRBV6-4 to TRBJ2-5; D might be TRBD2 (6 bases). CDR3 length: 14 amino acids. Germline CDR1 is MRHNA and CDR2 is SNTAGT. Trimming removed 6 bases at V and 5 bases at J, with 16 bases between. The DNA of the CDR3 is TGTGCCAGCAGCCAACTAGCTGGAAGTGAGACCCAGTACTTC. This codes for CASSQLAGSETQYF.

This clone is labeled medium-sized. In DNA form, the CDR3 reads TGCGCCAGCAGCTCCGGGACAGGAGACACCGGGGAGCTGTTTTTT. Protein product: CASSSGTGDTGELFF. This rearrangement joins TRBV5-1 to TRBJ2-2; TRBD1 aligns across 8 bases. The germline CDR1 and CDR2 sequences are SGHRS and YFSETQ. The CDR3 spans 15 residues. V dropped 3 bases and J dropped 3; count of bases not matched to a gene: 4.

The chain combines TRBV30 with TRBJ2-1; 10 bases are shared with TRBD2. CDR3 size: 18 residues. In germline, CDR1 is GTSNPN, CDR2 SVGIG (reference sequence). J was trimmed by 0 bases and V by 6 bases; bases with no gene match: 14. CDR3 loop: CACKPLGTSVRSYNEQFF. CDR3 in DNA: TGTGCCTGCAAACCCCTGGGGACTAGCGTTCGCTCCTACAATGAGCAGTTCTTC.

The chain carries TRBV7-6 and TRBJ1-1; no reliable D call. CDR1 and CDR2 (germline): SGHVS, FNYEAQ. The CDR3 spans 15 residues. V was pared by 5 bases and J by 3 bases, with 16 bases between. As DNA, the CDR3 is TGTGCCAGCAGCCCCCTTGGGAGGCTGGACACTGAAGCTTTCTTT. Translation gives CASSPLGRLDTEAFF.

The V and J genes are TRBV19 and TRBJ2-5; tentatively, D is TRBD2 (6 bases). Per germline, CDR1 LNHDA and CDR2 SQIVND (reference sequence). The CDR3 extends over 11 amino acids. Trimming took 6 bases from V and 5 from J, leaving 7 bases between them. The CDR3 nucleotides read TGTGCCAGTAGGGCGGGGGAGACCCAGTACTTC. This translates into CASRAGETQYF. Based on the CDR3 plus reference TRBV19 and TRBJ2-5, the full variable domain is DGGITQSPKYLFRKEGQNVTLSCEQNLNHDAMYWYRQDPGQGLRLIYYSQIVNDFQKGDIAEGYSVSREKKESFPLTVTSAQKNPTAFYLCASRAGETQYFGPGTRLLVL.

The J gene is TRBJ2-1, the V gene TRBV5-6, with 8 bases identical to TRBD2. With 1 base clipped from V and 4 bases from J, the junction kept 4 bases outside the gene matches. The CDR3 is 15 amino acids. CDR1 is SGHDT and CDR2 is YYEEEE in the germline V gene. In nucleotides, the CDR3 is TGTGCCAGCAGCTTGTTGACTAGCGATTACAATGAGCAGTTCTTC. Amino acid sequence: CASSLLTSDYNEQFF.

This chain joins TRBV5-1 and TRBJ2-7, with 10 bases lining up with TRBD1. Unmatched junction bases numbered 5, after V lost 7 bases and J lost 1 base. The CDR3 is 14 amino acids. CDR1 is SGHRS and CDR2 is YFSETQ in the germline V gene. The CDR3 bases are TGCGCCAGCGCCTCGGGACAGGGGTCCTACGAGCAGTACTTC. Translating gives CASASGQGSYEQYF.

J is TRBJ2-1 and V is TRBV10-3, with 10 nucleotides matching TRBD2. The CDR3 is 18 residues long. V shed 5 bases, J shed 0 bases, and the junction held 10 bases outside the gene matches. Germline V CDR1 and CDR2: ENHRY, SYGVKD. As DNA, the CDR3 is TGTGCCATCAGTACAAGCGGAGCTAGCGGGAGCTCCTACAATGAGCAGTTCTTC. As protein: CAISTSGASGSSYNEQFF.

The chain combines TRBV19 with TRBJ2-3, with 12 bases aligning to TRBD2. Trimming took 4 bases from V and 5 from J; bases not matched to a gene: 7. The CDR3 totals 16 residues. Germline assignment: CDR1 LNHDA and CDR2 SQIVND (reference sequence). The CDR3 region is CASSTLAGGLKDTQYF. The CDR3 DNA is TGTGCCAGTAGTACCCTAGCGGGAGGGCTTAAAGATACGCAGTATTTT.

The CDR3 spells CATSTGLNTEAFF. The CDR3 bases are TGTGCCACCAGTACAGGGTTGAACACTGAAGCTTTCTTT. The chain has TRBV24-1 and TRBJ1-1; D is possibly TRBD1 (6 bases). Trimming left V 6 bases short and J 0 bases short, with 7 bases between. CDR1 and CDR2 from the germline V gene are KGHDR and SFDVKD. The CDR3 extends over 13 amino acids.

CDR3 DNA: TGTGCCAGCAGTTCGGACAGGGGGAAGGCCATCCCCTCCTACAATGAGCAGTTCTTC. Its protein product is CASSSDRGKAIPSYNEQFF. The rearrangement uses TRBV11-3 and TRBJ2-1; the match to TRBD1 covers 10 bases. The trim removed 6 bases at V and 0 bases at J, leaving 14 bases unmatched. The CDR3 is 19 amino acids. The germline V gene has CDR1 SGHNT and CDR2 YENEEA.

The chain recombines TRBV24-1 with TRBJ2-7, with D perhaps TRBD2 (6 bases). V was trimmed by 5 bases and J by 10 bases, leaving 14 bases between them. The germline V gene encodes CDR1 KGHDR and CDR2 SFDVKD. CDR3 length equals 12 residues. CDR3 sequence reads: CATSGEDSLQYF. CDR3 nucleotide sequence: TGTGCCACCAGTGGGGAGGACTCCCTTCAGTACTTC.

The rearrangement links TRBV11-3 to TRBJ1-1; D is uncertain. The CDR3 length is 13 residues. CDR1 and CDR2 (germline): SGHNT, YENEEA. V lost 0 bases to trimming and J lost 5 bases, with 7 bases between them. CDR3 region: CASSLEYGTEAFF. The DNA for the CDR3 is TGTGCCAGCAGCTTAGAATACGGGACTGAAGCTTTCTTT.